These T cell receptor beta chains were read from a single sample in a study of neurological immune-mediated disorders. TCRdb recomputed calls from the 5' RACE reads with MiXCR, one row per CDR3 protein. The data show more than 60,000 distinct CDR3 sequences, with about 3.7% seen just once and less than 2.5% held by the top ten. Material: PBMCs. Receptor source: a woman aged 50 to 60 with multiple sclerosis. The CDR3 runs from the conserved cysteine through the conserved F or W. The D gene is left open where the match is weak. Only part of the rows carry a size: once, few, many, or a class if the clone is expanded.

j_call | clone_size | d_call | v_call | cdr3_nt | cdr3_aa
TRBJ2-2 | many | - | TRBV5-4 | TGTGCCAGCAGCTCGAAGGGGGCCGGGGAGCTGTTTTTT | CASSSKGAGELFF
TRBJ1-4 | many | TRBD1 | TRBV20-1 | TGCAGTGCGGGACAGGATAATGAAAAACTGTTTTTT | CSAGQDNEKLFF
TRBJ2-2 | many | - | TRBV2 | TGTGCCAGCGCAGGCGGGCAGGCAGACACCGGGGAGCTGTTTTTT | CASAGGQADTGELFF
TRBJ2-1 | - | - | TRBV5-1 | TGCGCCAGCAGCTTGAGAGTGGGGGGAACGGCGGATGAGCAGTTCTTC | CASSLRVGGTADEQFF
TRBJ2-7 | few | - | TRBV19 | TGTGCCAGTAGTATCCGGGCAGCGGATTACGAGCAGTACTTC | CASSIRAADYEQYF
TRBJ2-1 | many | TRBD2 | TRBV5-1 | TGCGCCAGCAGCTTGGCTGCTAGCGGGAGGGCCTACAATGAGCAGTTCTTC | CASSLAASGRAYNEQFF
TRBJ1-1 | many | - | TRBV5-1 | TGCGCCAGCAGCTTTGGAGGGTATACAGGGAACACTGAAGCTTTCTTT | CASSFGGYTGNTEAFF
TRBJ2-5 | many | TRBD2 | TRBV27 | TGTGCCAGTCGGCTAGCGGGACTCCAAGAGACCCAGTACTTC | CASRLAGLQETQYF
TRBJ1-2 | many | - | TRBV12-3/TRBV12-4 | TGTGCCAGCAGTCAACTAACCGGGACACGAAATAACTATGGCTACACCTTC | CASSQLTGTRNNYGYTF
TRBJ1-5 | many | - | TRBV6-2/TRBV6-3 | TGTGCCAGCTCGTCCGGATGGGGGAACAATCAGCCCCAGCATTTT | CASSSGWGNNQPQHF